This TCR beta chain was captured by sequencing in a study of cytomegalovirus exposure and HLA in healthy donors. Study in general: In a previous analysis, 117 million unique TCR beta sequences were found from 170 million or so T cells. General observations from the study: The number of N-insertions in an Asian-associated ancestry cluster was reportedly below the approximately 700-donor mean in a later analysis. Sequencing likely caused a cluster of highly shared sequence variants.

The V gene lost 3 bases and the J gene lost 4 bases, with 12 bases spanning the gap. The CDR3 has 14 amino acids. The germline gives CDR1 SGHRS, CDR2 YFSETQ. PCR employed 60 Vbeta and 13 Jbeta primers. Sequenced by immunoSEQ multiplex PCR; TCRdb stores in-frame clones only, minus some. The listing records some 30,000 clones. Regarding this clone: Its specificity is not known.

The rearrangement joins TRBV5-1 to TRBJ2-3; TRBD1 is a possible D gene (6 bases). The sequenced material came from PBMCs. This sequence was found in a woman in her thirties or forties in good health and CMV-seropositive. CDR3 sequence reads: CASSSQGTPDTQYF. The DNA for the CDR3 is TGCGCCAGCAGCTCACAGGGTACCCCAGATACGCAGTATTTT.